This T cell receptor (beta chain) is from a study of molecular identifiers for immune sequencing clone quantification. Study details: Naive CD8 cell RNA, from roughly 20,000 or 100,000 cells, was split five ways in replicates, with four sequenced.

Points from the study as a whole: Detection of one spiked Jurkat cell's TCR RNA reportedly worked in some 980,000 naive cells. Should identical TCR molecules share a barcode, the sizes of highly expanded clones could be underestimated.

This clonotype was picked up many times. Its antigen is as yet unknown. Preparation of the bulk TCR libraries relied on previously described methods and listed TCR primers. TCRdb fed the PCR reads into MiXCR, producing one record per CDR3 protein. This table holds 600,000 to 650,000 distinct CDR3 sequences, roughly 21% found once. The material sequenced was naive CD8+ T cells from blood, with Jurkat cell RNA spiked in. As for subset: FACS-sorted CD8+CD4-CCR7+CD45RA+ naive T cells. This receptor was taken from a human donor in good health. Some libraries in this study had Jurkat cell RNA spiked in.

CDR3 sequence reads: CASSPGGGTDTQYF. The DNA of the CDR3 is TGTGCCAGCAGCCCCGGGGGGGGCACAGATACGCAGTATTTT. The chain uses TRBV3-1 and TRBJ2-3, with 8 positions matching TRBD2. V shed 4 bases and J 1 base; nucleotides not matched to a gene: 1. The length of the CDR3 is 14 residues. The germline CDR1 and CDR2 sequences are LGHDT and YNNKEL (reference sequence).